Included here is one T cell receptor (beta chain) sequence, with context. Antigen specificity is unknown. The authors' processing: Filtering differed for immunoSEQ, which gave only junction sequences without quality scores. Profiling relied on immunoSEQ multiplex PCR, and the TCRdb table lists in-frame clones only, not all of them. That table gives V, J and clone size, and the DNA gave D and trimming. In the table there are some 2,500,000 clones, more than 85% of which are singletons. This sample was included in a study of shared clonotypes between healthy human individuals. General study results and limits: Investigators expected sequencing depth to affect clonotype sharing among donors. The four-donor shared clonotypes exceeded non-shared clonotypes in generation probability, with non-shared ones scoring lower.

The sample was naive CD4+ T cells from PBMCs. Subset given: CD45RA+ positively selected. This clonotype was sampled from a man aged 18 to 29 in good health. Some clones in this sample may be carry-over from other donors' samples.

CDR3 DNA: TGTGCCAGTAACCCGACAGGGGTGGCTAACTATGGCTACACCTTC. It encodes CASNPTGVANYGYTF. V gene TRBV19 combines with J gene TRBJ1-2; TRBD1 matches at 8 bases. This CDR3 is built from 15 residues. Germline values: CDR1 LNHDA, CDR2 SQIVND (reference sequence). The junction had 7 bases not matched to a gene; V was cut back by 7 bases and J by 0 bases.